One and the same sample provided the 27 T cell receptor beta chains below, sequenced in a study of CD8 T cells in Susac syndrome. Random hexamers primed reverse transcription of about 0.5 to 1 ug RNA. MiXCR, run by TCRdb on the immunoSEQ multiplex PCR reads, gives a single entry per CDR3 protein. The sample contains a few hundred thousand distinct CDR3 sequences, around 85% of which appear only once. Input material: CD8+ T cells from PBMCs. These TCRs come from a human donor with multiple sclerosis.

The chain recombines TRBV10-3 with TRBJ2-7; D call uncertain. CDR1 and CDR2 from the germline V gene are ENHRY and SYGVKD. CDR3 length equals 13 residues. The V and J ends lost 3 bases and 3 bases respectively, with 9 bases between them. The CDR3 DNA reads TGTGCCATCAGTGACCTAATGGACTACGAGCAGTACTTC. Protein: CAISDLMDYEQYF.

The J gene is TRBJ2-7, the V gene TRBV30; D remains unclear. The CDR3 runs to 12 residues. Germline lookup yields CDR1 GTSNPN and CDR2 SVGIG (reference sequence). With 6 bases removed from V and 0 bases from J, the gap between germline ends came to 9 bases. CDR3 sequence: CACSDPSYEQYF. In DNA form, the CDR3 reads TGTGCCTGTTCGGACCCCTCCTACGAGCAGTACTTC.

The CDR3 nucleotides are TGTGCCAGCAGTGAACGAGTCCCCTACGAGCAGTACTTC. Translating gives CASSERVPYEQYF. This chain connects TRBV6-1 to TRBJ2-7; D is unresolved. The CDR3 consists of 13 residues. The V gene's germline CDR1 is MNHNS and CDR2 SASEGT. V lost 2 bases and J lost 2, with 7 bases in between.

This chain joins TRBV4-1 and TRBJ1-1; D unclear. Trimming took off 0 bases at V and 3 bases at J, with 8 bases between the two ends. Germline lookup yields CDR1 MGHRA and CDR2 YSYEKL. The CDR3 totals 14 residues. CDR3 loop: CASSQEGLDTEAFF. DNA of the CDR3: TGCGCCAGCAGCCAAGAGGGGTTGGACACTGAAGCTTTCTTT.

The chain combines TRBV30 with TRBJ2-3; a possible D gene is TRBD2 (7 bases). Germline assignment: CDR1 GTSNPN and CDR2 SVGIG (reference sequence). V lost 3 bases to trimming and J lost 5 bases, with 27 bases between them. The CDR3 is made up of 18 amino acids. The CDR3 DNA follows: TGTGCCTGGAGGCCATGGGGGGGGCCGAGGGTTTTTGAAGATACGCAGTATTTT. This sequence encodes CAWRPWGGPRVFEDTQYF. Drawing the rest from reference TRBV30 and TRBJ2-3, the complete variable domain is SQTIHQWPATLVQPVGSPLSLECTVEGTSNPNLYWYRQAAGRGLQLLFYSVGIGQISSEVPQNLSASRPQDRQFILSSKKLLLSDSGFYLCAWRPWGGPRVFEDTQYFGPGTRLTVL.

The V and J genes are TRBV4-1 and TRBJ2-2, with D hard to call. The germline V gene encodes CDR1 MGHRA and CDR2 YSYEKL. The CDR3 loop spans 13 amino acids. Trimming took off 0 bases at V and 6 bases at J, with 5 bases between the two ends. CDR3 protein: CASSQDPAGELFF. CDR3 in DNA: TGCGCCAGCAGCCAAGACCCTGCCGGGGAGCTGTTTTTT.

The chain recombines TRBV4-1 with TRBJ2-1, with D possibly called TRBD1 or TRBD2 (6 bases each). Looked up from germline, CDR1 is MGHRA and CDR2 is YSYEKL. The ends were cut back, 0 bases at V and 3 bases at J, with 15 bases in the middle. This CDR3 comprises 17 residues. The CDR3 is CASSQDSTGTFYNEQFF. The CDR3 nucleotides are TGCGCCAGCAGCCAAGATAGTACAGGGACTTTCTACAATGAGCAGTTCTTC.

The chain has TRBV10-3 and TRBJ1-2; D ambiguous. Germline V lookup: CDR1 ENHRY, CDR2 SYGVKD. This CDR3 is 11 amino acids long. The V end was cut by 8 bases, the J end by 6 bases, with 10 bases between. CDR3 DNA: TGTGCCATCGGCGGAACGGATGGCTACACCTTC. It encodes CAIGGTDGYTF.

The chain combines TRBV4-1 with TRBJ2-7; D may be TRBD2 (5 bases). Germline CDR1 MGHRA, CDR2 YSYEKL. The V gene lost 0 bases and the J gene lost 6 bases, with 15 bases spanning the gap. CDR3 length: 15 amino acids. DNA for the CDR3: TGCGCCAGCAGCCAAGAAGTAGCTAGCTACTTCGAGCAGTACTTC. Translated, it gives CASSQEVASYFEQYF.

The J gene is TRBJ2-1, the V gene TRBV6-1; no clear D. Trimming pared 1 base from V and 12 bases from J, leaving 13 bases between. Germline loops: CDR1 MNHNS, CDR2 SASEGT. This CDR3 has 13 residues. The CDR3 protein is CASSEGLRGWQFF. The CDR3 DNA sequence: TGTGCCAGCAGTGAAGGCCTAAGAGGATGGCAGTTCTTC.

DNA for the CDR3: TGTGCCAGCAGCAAAGGGTGGGAGAGGAATGAAAAACTGTTTTTT. It encodes CASSKGWERNEKLFF. This chain uses TRBV7-6 with TRBJ1-4; no definite D call. This CDR3 comprises 15 residues. Germline CDR1 SGHVS, CDR2 FNYEAQ. V was cut by 5 bases and J by 5 bases, with 15 bases left in between.

The genes are TRBV6-1 and TRBJ2-7; no clear D. There are 16 residues in the CDR3. The germline V gene has CDR1 MNHNS and CDR2 SASEGT. V lost 0 bases and J 5 bases, leaving 17 bases between the germline ends. CDR3: CASSEAIVPPNHEQYF. The CDR3 DNA follows: TGTGCCAGCAGTGAAGCGATAGTCCCACCCAACCACGAGCAGTACTTC.

This sequence joins TRBV30 and TRBJ1-1; the D gene is possibly TRBD1 (5 bases). The V gene's germline CDR1 is GTSNPN and CDR2 SVGIG (reference sequence). V lost 3 bases and J lost 3, with 14 bases in between. The CDR3 is made up of 14 amino acids. CDR3 sequence reads: CAWSTTSGYTEAFF. Written as DNA, the CDR3 is TGTGCCTGGAGCACCACATCAGGGTACACTGAAGCTTTCTTT. Full variable domain (outside the CDR3, taken from reference TRBV30 and TRBJ1-1): SQTIHQWPATLVQPVGSPLSLECTVEGTSNPNLYWYRQAAGRGLQLLFYSVGIGQISSEVPQNLSASRPQDRQFILSSKKLLLSDSGFYLCAWSTTSGYTEAFFGQGTRLTVV.

The sample holds a few counts of this clonotype. V usage is TRBV7-9 and J usage is TRBJ2-5, with a possible D match to TRBD1 (6 bases). Germline lookup yields CDR1 SEHNR and CDR2 FQNEAQ (reference sequence). V was trimmed by 5 bases and J by 2 bases, leaving 18 bases between them. CDR3 length: 16 amino acids. CDR3 in DNA: TGTGCCAGCAGCGGCCGGGACAACCTTTTTCAAGAGACCCAGTACTTC. Its protein is CASSGRDNLFQETQYF.

The chain has TRBV25-1 and TRBJ1-4; D call uncertain. The CDR3 loop spans 15 amino acids. V gave up 0 bases and J gave up 8 bases, with 13 bases separating them. Germline loops: CDR1 MGHDK, CDR2 SYGVNS. The CDR3 here is CASSEYVFTGEKLFF. CDR3 in DNA: TGTGCCAGCAGTGAATACGTTTTCACCGGGGAAAAACTGTTTTTT.

A single count supports this clonotype. The rearrangement uses TRBV30 and TRBJ2-3, with TRBD1 matching over 7 bases. V lost 3 bases, J lost 2 bases, and 5 bases stayed unmatched. This CDR3 is built from 14 residues. CDR1 and CDR2 (germline): GTSNPN, SVGIG (reference sequence). CDR3 sequence: CAWSPTGLTDTQYF. In DNA, the CDR3 is TGTGCCTGGAGCCCGACAGGGCTCACAGATACGCAGTATTTT. The whole variable domain, remainder taken from reference TRBV30 and TRBJ2-3, is SQTIHQWPATLVQPVGSPLSLECTVEGTSNPNLYWYRQAAGRGLQLLFYSVGIGQISSEVPQNLSASRPQDRQFILSSKKLLLSDSGFYLCAWSPTGLTDTQYFGPGTRLTVL.

The V gene is TRBV27, the J gene TRBJ2-7, with D unresolved. Looked up from germline, CDR1 is MNHEY and CDR2 is SMNVEV (reference sequence). The CDR3 runs 15 residues. V was clipped by 2 bases and J by 2 bases, with 13 bases between them. CDR3: CASSLQGRPAYEQYF. In DNA form, the CDR3 reads TGTGCCAGCAGTTTACAAGGGCGGCCTGCCTACGAGCAGTACTTC.

The genes are TRBV20-1 and TRBJ1-5; unclear D gene. The CDR3 is 16 residues long. V lost 5 bases and J lost 7, with 24 bases in between. Looked up from germline, CDR1 is DFQATT and CDR2 is SNEGSKA (reference sequence). CDR3 sequence (DNA): TGCAGTGCTTTACCAACCCCGGACGGGTTTTGGCAGCCCCAGCATTTT. It yields the protein CSALPTPDGFWQPQHF.

The chain carries TRBV6-1 and TRBJ1-1; D is possibly TRBD1 (5 bases). This CDR3 has 13 amino acids. Germline CDR1 is MNHNS and CDR2 is SASEGT. V shed 6 bases and J shed 2 bases, with 10 bases lying between them. The CDR3 here is CASRETGNTEAFF. CDR3 nucleotide sequence: TGTGCCAGCAGGGAAACAGGAAACACTGAAGCTTTCTTT.

This chain connects TRBV4-1 to TRBJ2-2; 11 bases agree with TRBD2. Germline lookup yields CDR1 MGHRA and CDR2 YSYEKL. After removal of 2 bases from V and 3 bases from J, the junction contained 2 bases not matched to a gene. This CDR3 spans 16 amino acids. CDR3 nucleotide sequence: TGCGCCAGCAGCCAAAAGACTAGCGGGGACACCGGGGAGCTGTTTTTT. Its protein product is CASSQKTSGDTGELFF.

The genes are TRBV6-1 and TRBJ2-4; D is perhaps TRBD1 (5 bases). V gave up 10 bases and J gave up 4 bases, with 17 bases separating them. The CDR3 sequence is 14 residues long. Germline assignment: CDR1 MNHNS and CDR2 SASEGT. This CDR3 is CAIDSPKDKNIQYF. CDR3 sequence (DNA): TGTGCCATCGACAGTCCAAAAGATAAAAACATTCAGTACTTC.

V gene TRBV27 combines with J gene TRBJ2-3; the D is unclear. The CDR3 loop spans 14 amino acids. Germline V gene lookup returns CDR1 MNHEY and CDR2 SMNVEV (reference sequence). The V gene lost 5 bases and the J gene lost 0 bases, with 9 bases spanning the gap. The CDR3 reads CASSPTPSTDTQYF. DNA for the CDR3: TGTGCCAGCAGTCCCACCCCCAGCACAGATACGCAGTATTTT.

V gene TRBV28 combines with J gene TRBJ2-1; weak D call: TRBD2 (6 bases). The V gene's germline CDR1 is MDHEN and CDR2 SYDVKM. This CDR3 is built from 15 residues. Trimming removed 6 bases at V and 7 bases at J, with 19 bases between. CDR3: CASRPIAETRNEQFF. The DNA for the CDR3 is TGTGCCAGCAGACCTATAGCGGAGACGCGTAATGAGCAGTTCTTC. Drawing the rest from reference TRBV28 and TRBJ2-1, the complete variable domain is DVKVTQSSRYLVKRTGEKVFLECVQDMDHENMFWYRQDPGLGLRLIYFSYDVKMKEKGDIPEGYSVSREKKERFSLILESASTNQTSMYLCASRPIAETRNEQFFGPGTRLTVL.

The genes are TRBV7-9 and TRBJ1-1; 8 nucleotides line up with TRBD1. This CDR3 has 13 amino acids. The V and J ends lost 7 bases and 4 bases, in that order; junction bases with no gene match: 5. The V gene's germline CDR1 is SEHNR and CDR2 FQNEAQ (reference sequence). The CDR3 DNA is TGTGCCAGCAACAAACAGGGGGGCACTGAAGCTTTCTTT. This encodes CASNKQGGTEAFF.

The V and J genes are TRBV27 and TRBJ2-5; D gene unclear. From germline, CDR1 is MNHEY and CDR2 SMNVEV (reference sequence). V lost 4 bases, J lost 1 base, and 13 bases lay in between. This CDR3 comprises 15 residues. The CDR3 bases are TGTGCCAGCAGTTCTATTACAGCTACCCAAGAGACCCAGTACTTC. Amino acid sequence: CASSSITATQETQYF.

The V call is TRBV10-3, the J call TRBJ1-1; D is undetermined. CDR1 and CDR2 (germline): ENHRY, SYGVKD. CDR3 size: 14 residues. V was trimmed by 0 bases and J by 1 base, leaving 6 bases between them. CDR3 loop: CAISESEGNTEAFF. CDR3 DNA sequence: TGTGCCATCAGTGAGTCGGAGGGGAACACTGAAGCTTTCTTT.

This clonotype appeared a few times. This rearrangement joins TRBV7-9 to TRBJ2-7; weak D call: TRBD1 (7 bases). This CDR3 has 14 residues. Trimming took off 2 bases at V and 5 bases at J, with 13 bases between the two ends. CDR1 is SEHNR, CDR2 FQNEAQ, per germline (reference sequence). CDR3 region: CASSLQGGENEQYF. The DNA for the CDR3 is TGTGCCAGCAGCTTACAGGGGGGTGAAAACGAGCAGTACTTC. Full variable domain (rest looked up from reference TRBV7-9 and TRBJ2-7): DTGVSQNPRHKITKRGQNVTFRCDPISEHNRLYWYRQTLGQGPEFLTYFQNEAQLEKSRLLSDRFSAERPKGSFSTLEIQRTEQGDSAMYLCASSLQGGENEQYFGPGTRLTVT.